This T cell receptor beta chain was sequenced for a study of blood T cell repertoires in COVID-19. Study as a whole: Acute and convalescent COVID-19 specimens originated in the United States, Italy and Spain.

With 5 bases clipped from V and 0 bases from J, the junction kept 4 bases outside the gene matches. The CDR3 consists of 15 residues. CDR1 is SGDLS, CDR2 YYNGEE, per germline. Source study methods: Reference gene primer amplification gave estimated nucleated cell counts. Clones were sequenced by immunoSEQ multiplex PCR, and TCRdb holds only the in-frame ones, with some missing. V and J calls and clone size are those listed in that table; D and trimming were worked out from the DNA. Among some 110,000 clones listed, 80% to 85% were seen once. This clone was picked up one time. The chain uses TRBV9 and TRBJ1-4, with 7 bases that match TRBD1. This TCR derives from a man between 65 and 85 years old with acute or convalescent COVID-19. Sequencing used peripheral blood. The CDR3, as DNA: TGTGCCAGCAGACAGGGGTTTTCAACTAATGAAAAACTGTTTTTT. Translation gives CASRQGFSTNEKLFF. The variable domain in full, completed from reference TRBV9 and TRBJ1-4, reads DSGVTQTPKHLITATGQRVTLRCSPRSGDLSVYWYQQSLDQGLQFLIQYYNGEERAKGNILERFSAQQFPDLHSELNLSSLELGDSALYFCASRQGFSTNEKLFFGSGTQLSVL.